This passage covers 4 T cell receptor beta chains from one sample sequenced in a study of blood T cell repertoires in COVID-19. TCRdb keeps only in-frame clones here, not all; method: immunoSEQ multiplex PCR. The data show 350,000 to 450,000 clones, less than 85% seen once. Source material: peripheral blood. All receptors come from a woman between 18 and 29 years old with acute or convalescent COVID-19.

The V gene is TRBV7-2, the J gene TRBJ2-4, with D tentatively TRBD2 (7 bases). CDR1 SGHTA and CDR2 FQGNSA come from the germline V gene. With 10 bases removed from V and 5 bases from J, the gap between germline ends came to 18 bases. The CDR3 has 14 residues. CDR3 loop: CAIGRGGSENIQYF. The CDR3 DNA follows: TGTGCCATAGGTCGCGGGGGCTCTGAAAACATTCAGTACTTC.

The chain employs TRBV7-9 and TRBJ1-6, with 8 positions matching TRBD1. Looked up from germline, CDR1 is SEHNR and CDR2 is FQNEAQ (reference sequence). Unmatched junction bases numbered 3, after V lost 2 bases and J lost 6 bases. The CDR3 totals 15 residues. The CDR3 DNA is TGTGCCAGCAGCTTAAGGGGACAGGCTAATTCACCCCTCCACTTT. Translation gives CASSLRGQANSPLHF.

There are a few counts of this clone. V usage is TRBV6-5 and J usage is TRBJ1-4; perhaps TRBD1 as D (6 bases). Trimming shortened V by 10 bases and J by 3 bases, and 15 bases separated the two germline ends. This CDR3 region has 14 residues. Germline loops: CDR1 MNHEY, CDR2 SVGAGI. The CDR3 DNA reads TGTGCCACCCGCAGGGGTTTTTCTAATGAAAAACTGTTTTTT. It encodes CATRRGFSNEKLFF.

Only a few counts were recorded for this clone. The V call is TRBV6-1, the J call TRBJ1-2; 8 nucleotides match TRBD1. CDR3 length: 18 amino acids. Trimming at V came to 2 bases and at J to 7 bases, leaving 18 bases not matched to a gene. CDR1 is MNHNS and CDR2 is SASEGT in the germline V gene. This CDR3 is CASSESIPGQVVHSGYTF. The CDR3 DNA sequence: TGTGCCAGCAGTGAATCCATTCCGGGACAGGTAGTTCATAGTGGCTACACCTTC.